Here is one T cell receptor (beta chain) with its context. The entry originates in a study of identical twins. From the 5' RACE reads, TCRdb called clonotypes with MiXCR, one entry per CDR3 protein. Here the sample spans 450,000 to 500,000 distinct CDR3 sequences, approximately 14% being singletons. The CDR3 has 15 residues. V was shortened by 6 bases and J by 2 bases, with 15 bases between the two germline ends. Germline V gene data show CDR1 as SGHTA and CDR2 as FQGNSA. These data were also filed under a second study, of yellow fever vaccine responses in identical twins. As reported in that work: The authors reported partly convergent, partly personalized vaccine responses in identical twins.

This TCR derives from a woman under 30 in good health. V and J are TRBV7-2 and TRBJ2-3; D is ambiguous. The material sequenced was CD4+ T cells sorted from blood. CDR3 nucleotides: TGTGCCAGCAGTTCTAGTGTGCAGTACACAGATACGCAGTATTTT. It codes for CASSSSVQYTDTQYF.